This TCR beta chain derives from a study of cytomegalovirus exposure and HLA in healthy donors. Notes on the study in general: A later analysis found common viral pathogens apparently linked to several of the most significant clusters. Analyzed later, association rates of TCRs varied across HLA loci, with DRB1 most and HLA-C fewest. A few chains tied to CMV proved CMV antigen-specific in vitro.

Concerning this clone itself: The antigen remains undetermined. One end of the junction varies from germline; a read error may be responsible.

The PCR was carried out with 60 Vbeta primers and 13 Jbeta primers. In the original processing: Later work found tens of millions of unique TCR beta chains, with around 10 million shared. The method was immunoSEQ multiplex PCR; TCRdb's version includes in-frame clones alone and lacks a portion of them. From that table come the V and J calls and clone size; the DNA was used to work out D and trimming. Counted here are about 170,000 clones, around 76% occurring once; the ten biggest clones make up around 6.9%. CDR1 is SEHNR, CDR2 FQNEAQ, per germline (reference sequence). The CDR3 is 14 amino acids. This TCR was recovered from a man aged 40-50 years in good health and CMV-seropositive. The chain carries TRBV7-9 and TRBJ2-2; D not resolved. Specimen: PBMCs. CDR3 nucleotides: TGTTCCAGCAGCGCAACCCTAAGCGCTGGGGAGCTGTTTTTT. As protein: CSSSATLSAGELFF.